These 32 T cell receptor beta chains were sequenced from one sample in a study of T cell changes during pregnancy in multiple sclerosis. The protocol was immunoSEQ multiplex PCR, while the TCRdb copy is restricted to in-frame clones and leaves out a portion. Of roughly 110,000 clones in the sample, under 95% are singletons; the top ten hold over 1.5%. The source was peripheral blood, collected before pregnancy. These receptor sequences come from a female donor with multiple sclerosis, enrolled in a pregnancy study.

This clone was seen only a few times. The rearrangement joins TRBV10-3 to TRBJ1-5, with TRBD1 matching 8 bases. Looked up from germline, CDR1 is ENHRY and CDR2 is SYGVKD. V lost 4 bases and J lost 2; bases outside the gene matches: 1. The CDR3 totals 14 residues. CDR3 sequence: CAISVTGGNQPQHF. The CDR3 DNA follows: TGTGCCATCAGTGTGACAGGGGGCAATCAGCCCCAGCATTTT.

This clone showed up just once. The CDR3 bases are TGTGCCAGCAGCGTAGCCGGGGGGCATTCCAATGAGCAGTTCTTC. Protein sequence: CASSVAGGHSNEQFF. V usage is TRBV9 and J usage is TRBJ2-1; TRBD2 might be the D (7 bases). The CDR3 is made up of 15 amino acids. V was shortened by 0 bases and J by 6 bases, with 13 bases between the two germline ends. Germline values: CDR1 SGDLS, CDR2 YYNGEE.

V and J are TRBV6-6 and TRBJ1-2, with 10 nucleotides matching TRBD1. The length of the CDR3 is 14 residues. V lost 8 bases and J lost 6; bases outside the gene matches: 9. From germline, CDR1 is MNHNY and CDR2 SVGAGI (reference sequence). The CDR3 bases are TGTGCCAGCCGTGACAGGGGGCTCCGTGATGGCTACACCTTC. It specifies CASRDRGLRDGYTF.

The CDR3 spells CASSPRTVGSYNSPLHF. CDR3 in DNA: TGCGCCAGCAGTCCACGGACAGTCGGCTCCTATAATTCACCCCTCCACTTT. The rearrangement joins TRBV4-1 to TRBJ1-6, with a possible D match to TRBD1 (6 bases). The CDR3 sequence is 17 residues long. Germline V gene data show CDR1 as MGHRA and CDR2 as YSYEKL. V lost 6 bases, J lost 0 bases, and 15 bases lay in between.

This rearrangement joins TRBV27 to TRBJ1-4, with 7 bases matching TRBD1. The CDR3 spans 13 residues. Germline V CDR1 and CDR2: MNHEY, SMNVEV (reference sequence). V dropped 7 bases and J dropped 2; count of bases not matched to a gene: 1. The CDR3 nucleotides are TGTGCCAGCAAACAGGGGACTAATGAAAAACTGTTTTTT. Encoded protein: CASKQGTNEKLFF.

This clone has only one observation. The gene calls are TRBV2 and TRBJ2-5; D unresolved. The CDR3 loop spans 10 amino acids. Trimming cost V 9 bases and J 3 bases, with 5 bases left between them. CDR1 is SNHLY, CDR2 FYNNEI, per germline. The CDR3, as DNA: TGTGCCAGTCGGGAAGAGACCCAGTACTTC. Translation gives CASREETQYF.

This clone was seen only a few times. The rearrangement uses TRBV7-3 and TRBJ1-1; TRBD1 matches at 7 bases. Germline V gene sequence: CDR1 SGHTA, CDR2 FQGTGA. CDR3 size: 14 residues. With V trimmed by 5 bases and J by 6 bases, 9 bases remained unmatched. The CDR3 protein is CASSAFDGQAEAFF. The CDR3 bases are TGTGCCAGCAGCGCATTTGACGGACAGGCTGAAGCTTTCTTT.

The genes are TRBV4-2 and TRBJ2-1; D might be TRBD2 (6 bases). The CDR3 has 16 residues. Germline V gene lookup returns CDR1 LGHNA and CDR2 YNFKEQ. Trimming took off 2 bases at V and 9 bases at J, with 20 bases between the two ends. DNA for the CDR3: TGTGCCAGCAGCCAATTAATCTGGGGTATGGGGGGTGAGCAGTTCTTC. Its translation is CASSQLIWGMGGEQFF.

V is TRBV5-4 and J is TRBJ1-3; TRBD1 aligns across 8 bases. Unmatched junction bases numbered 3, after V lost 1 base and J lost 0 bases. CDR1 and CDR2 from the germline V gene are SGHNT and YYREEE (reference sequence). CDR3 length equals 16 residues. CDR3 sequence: CASSLRDRNSGNTIYF. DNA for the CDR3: TGTGCCAGCAGCTTGAGGGACAGGAACTCTGGAAACACCATATATTTT.

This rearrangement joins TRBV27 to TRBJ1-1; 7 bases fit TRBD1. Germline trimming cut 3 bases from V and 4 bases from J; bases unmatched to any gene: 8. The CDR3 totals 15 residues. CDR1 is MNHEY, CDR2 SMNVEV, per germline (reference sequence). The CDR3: CASSLGQPGGTEAFF. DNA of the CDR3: TGTGCCAGCAGTTTGGGACAGCCTGGGGGCACTGAAGCTTTCTTT.

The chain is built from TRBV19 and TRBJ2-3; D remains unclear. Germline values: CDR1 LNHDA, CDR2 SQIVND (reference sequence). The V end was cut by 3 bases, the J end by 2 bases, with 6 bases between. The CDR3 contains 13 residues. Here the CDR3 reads CASSIRITDTQYF. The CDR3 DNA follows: TGTGCCAGTAGTATTCGTATCACAGATACGCAGTATTTT. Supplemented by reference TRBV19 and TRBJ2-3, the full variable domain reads DGGITQSPKYLFRKEGQNVTLSCEQNLNHDAMYWYRQDPGQGLRLIYYSQIVNDFQKGDIAEGYSVSREKKESFPLTVTSAQKNPTAFYLCASSIRITDTQYFGPGTRLTVL.

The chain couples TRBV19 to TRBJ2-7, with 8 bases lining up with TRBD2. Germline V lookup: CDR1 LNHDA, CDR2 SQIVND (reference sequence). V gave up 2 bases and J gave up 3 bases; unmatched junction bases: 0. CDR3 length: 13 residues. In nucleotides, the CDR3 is TGTGCCAGTAGTATAACTAGCGGCTACGAGCAGTACTTC. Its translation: CASSITSGYEQYF.

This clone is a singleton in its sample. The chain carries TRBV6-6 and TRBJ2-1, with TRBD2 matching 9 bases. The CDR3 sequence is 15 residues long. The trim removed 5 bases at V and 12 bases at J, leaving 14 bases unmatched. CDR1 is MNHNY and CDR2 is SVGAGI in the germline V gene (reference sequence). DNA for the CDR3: TGTGCCAGCAGTGTACTAGCGGGTCCTCAGCGTAGGCAGTTCTTC. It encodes CASSVLAGPQRRQFF.

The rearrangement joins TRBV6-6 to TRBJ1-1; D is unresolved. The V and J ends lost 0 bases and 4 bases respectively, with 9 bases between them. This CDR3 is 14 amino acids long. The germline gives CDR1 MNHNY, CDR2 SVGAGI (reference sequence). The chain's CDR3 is CASSYSNMVTEAFF. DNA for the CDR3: TGTGCCAGCAGTTACTCAAACATGGTCACTGAAGCTTTCTTT.

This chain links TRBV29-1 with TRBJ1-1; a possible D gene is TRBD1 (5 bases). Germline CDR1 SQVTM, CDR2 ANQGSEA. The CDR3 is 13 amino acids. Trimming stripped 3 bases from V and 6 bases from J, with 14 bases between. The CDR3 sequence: CSVDAGTGAEAFF. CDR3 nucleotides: TGCAGCGTTGATGCCGGGACGGGGGCTGAAGCTTTCTTT.

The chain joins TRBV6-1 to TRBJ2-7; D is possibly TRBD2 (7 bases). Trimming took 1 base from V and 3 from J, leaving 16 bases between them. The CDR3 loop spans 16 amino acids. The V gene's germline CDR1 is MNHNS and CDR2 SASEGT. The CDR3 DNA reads TGTGCCAGCAGTGAAGGAGGGGGGGCCTACGTCTACGAGCAGTACTTC. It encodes CASSEGGGAYVYEQYF.

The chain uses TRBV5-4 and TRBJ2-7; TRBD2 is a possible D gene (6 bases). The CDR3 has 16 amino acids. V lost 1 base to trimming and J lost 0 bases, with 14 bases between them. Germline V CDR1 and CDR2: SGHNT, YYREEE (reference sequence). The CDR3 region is CASSLHAGIISYEQYF. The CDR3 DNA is TGTGCCAGCAGCTTGCATGCGGGAATAATCTCCTACGAGCAGTACTTC.

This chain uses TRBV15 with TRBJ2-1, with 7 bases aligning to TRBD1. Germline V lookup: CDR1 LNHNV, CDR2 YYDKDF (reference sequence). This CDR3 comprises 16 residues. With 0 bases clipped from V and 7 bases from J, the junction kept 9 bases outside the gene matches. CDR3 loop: CATSRDVGGLGNEQFF. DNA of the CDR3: TGTGCCACCAGCAGAGATGTAGGGGGCCTTGGGAATGAGCAGTTCTTC.

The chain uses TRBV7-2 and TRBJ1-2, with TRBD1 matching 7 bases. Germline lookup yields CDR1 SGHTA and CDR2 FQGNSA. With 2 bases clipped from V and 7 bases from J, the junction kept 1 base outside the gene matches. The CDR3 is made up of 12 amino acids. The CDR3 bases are TGTGCCAGCAGCTTAACAGGGGCTGGCTACACCTTC. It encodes CASSLTGAGYTF.

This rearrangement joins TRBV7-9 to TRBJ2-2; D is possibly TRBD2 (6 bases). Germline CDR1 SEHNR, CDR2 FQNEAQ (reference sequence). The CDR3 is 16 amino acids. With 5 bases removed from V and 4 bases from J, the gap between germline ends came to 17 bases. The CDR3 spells CASSLGAPGVTGELFF. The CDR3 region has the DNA TGTGCCAGCAGCCTAGGGGCACCGGGGGTCACCGGGGAGCTGTTTTTT.

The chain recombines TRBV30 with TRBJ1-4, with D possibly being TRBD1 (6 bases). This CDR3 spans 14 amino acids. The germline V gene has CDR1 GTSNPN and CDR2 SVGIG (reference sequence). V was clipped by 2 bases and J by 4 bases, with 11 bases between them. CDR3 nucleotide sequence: TGTGCCTGGAGTCGGCAGGGGATTAATGAAAAACTGTTTTTT. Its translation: CAWSRQGINEKLFF. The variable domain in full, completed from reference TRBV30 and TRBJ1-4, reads SQTIHQWPATLVQPVGSPLSLECTVEGTSNPNLYWYRQAAGRGLQLLFYSVGIGQISSEVPQNLSASRPQDRQFILSSKKLLLSDSGFYLCAWSRQGINEKLFFGSGTQLSVL.

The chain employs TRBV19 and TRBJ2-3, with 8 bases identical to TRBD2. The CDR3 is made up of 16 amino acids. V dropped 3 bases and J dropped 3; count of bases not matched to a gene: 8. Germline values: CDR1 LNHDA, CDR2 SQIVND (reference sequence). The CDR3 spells CASSIKWSSGTDTQYF. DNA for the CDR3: TGTGCCAGTAGTATTAAATGGTCTAGCGGGACAGATACGCAGTATTTT.

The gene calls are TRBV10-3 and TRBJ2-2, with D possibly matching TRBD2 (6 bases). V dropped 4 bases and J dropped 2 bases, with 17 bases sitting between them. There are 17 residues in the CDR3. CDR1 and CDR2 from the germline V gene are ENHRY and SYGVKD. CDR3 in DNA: TGTGCCATCAGTGGAGTGACCGGGACTGTAAACACCGGGGAGCTGTTTTTT. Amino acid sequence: CAISGVTGTVNTGELFF.

In nucleotides, the CDR3 is TGTGCCAGCCCCGGGAGGGCCGGCTGGACCGGGGAGCTGTTTTTT. Translated: CASPGRAGWTGELFF. The chain recombines TRBV7-9 with TRBJ2-2, with 8 bases matching TRBD2. The germline CDR1 and CDR2 sequences are SEHNR and FQNEAQ (reference sequence). With 8 bases clipped from V and 5 bases from J, the junction kept 10 bases outside the gene matches. The CDR3 consists of 15 residues.

This CDR3 is CASSQNTGEGAYEQYF. Written as DNA, the CDR3 is TGTGCCAGCAGCCAGAACACGGGGGAGGGGGCCTACGAGCAGTACTTC. This chain joins TRBV5-4 and TRBJ2-7, with D possibly being TRBD2 (7 bases). In germline, CDR1 is SGHNT, CDR2 YYREEE (reference sequence). Trimming removed 4 bases at V and 2 bases at J, with 19 bases between. This CDR3 is built from 16 residues.

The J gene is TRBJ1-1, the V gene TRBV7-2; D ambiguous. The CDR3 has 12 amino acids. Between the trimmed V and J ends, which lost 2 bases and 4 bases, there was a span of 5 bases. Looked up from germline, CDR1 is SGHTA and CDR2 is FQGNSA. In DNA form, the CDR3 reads TGTGCCAGCAGCTTAAGCGGCACTGAAGCTTTCTTT. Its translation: CASSLSGTEAFF.

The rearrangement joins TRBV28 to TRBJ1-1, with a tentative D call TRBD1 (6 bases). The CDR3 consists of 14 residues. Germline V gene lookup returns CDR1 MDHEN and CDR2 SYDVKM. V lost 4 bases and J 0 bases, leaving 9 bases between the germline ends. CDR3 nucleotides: TGTGCCAGCAGTTACCGGGACATGAACACTGAAGCTTTCTTT. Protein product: CASSYRDMNTEAFF.

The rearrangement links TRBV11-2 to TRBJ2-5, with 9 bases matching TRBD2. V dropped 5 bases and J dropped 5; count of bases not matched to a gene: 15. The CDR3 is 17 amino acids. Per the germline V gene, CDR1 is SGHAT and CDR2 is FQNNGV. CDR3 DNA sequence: TGTGCCAGCAGCGCCCACACAGGACTAGCGAGGGGGGAGACCCAGTACTTC. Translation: CASSAHTGLARGETQYF.

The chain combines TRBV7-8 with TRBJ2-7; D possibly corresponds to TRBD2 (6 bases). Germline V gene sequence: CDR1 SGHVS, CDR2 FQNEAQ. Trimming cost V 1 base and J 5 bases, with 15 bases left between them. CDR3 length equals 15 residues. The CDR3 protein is CASSLGVGSIHEQYF. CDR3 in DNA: TGTGCCAGCAGCTTAGGTGTCGGGAGTATCCACGAGCAGTACTTC.

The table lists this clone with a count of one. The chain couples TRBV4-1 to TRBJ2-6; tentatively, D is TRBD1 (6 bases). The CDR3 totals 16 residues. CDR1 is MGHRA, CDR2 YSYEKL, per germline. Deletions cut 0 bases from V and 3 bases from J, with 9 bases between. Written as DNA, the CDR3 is TGCGCCAGCAGCCAAGATCCACAGGGTGGGGCCAACGTCCTGACTTTC. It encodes CASSQDPQGGANVLTF.

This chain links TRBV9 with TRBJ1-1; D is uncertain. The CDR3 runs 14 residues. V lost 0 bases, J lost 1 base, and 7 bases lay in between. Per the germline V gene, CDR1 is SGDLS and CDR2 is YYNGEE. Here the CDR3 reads CASSVVVANTEAFF. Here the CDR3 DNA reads TGTGCCAGCAGCGTAGTGGTAGCGAACACTGAAGCTTTCTTT.

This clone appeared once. CDR3 nucleotide sequence: TGCGCCAGCAGACAGGGATTCACAGATACGCAGTATTTT. It is translated as CASRQGFTDTQYF. V gene TRBV4-1 combines with J gene TRBJ2-3, with D tentatively TRBD1 (6 bases). V was trimmed by 6 bases and J by 2 bases, leaving 9 bases between them. Germline lookup yields CDR1 MGHRA and CDR2 YSYEKL. The CDR3 length is 13 residues.